This note documents a single T cell receptor beta chain sequence. What it binds is unknown. A second PCR of about 6 to 12 cycles used a sample-barcoded 5' primer and a J-beta primer mix. Each cDNA was tagged by a template-switch adaptor containing 12 random nucleotides. Individual samples furnished no less than 2.5 million CDR3-containing paired-end reads apiece. TCRdb re-called the 5' RACE reads through MiXCR, storing one row per CDR3 protein. Of over 1.5 million distinct CDR3 sequences listed, roughly 52% were seen once; the top ten hold approximately 2%. CDR1 is DFQATT and CDR2 is SNEGSKA in the germline V gene (reference sequence). The V gene lost 7 bases and the J gene lost 4 bases, with 18 bases spanning the gap. The CDR3 covers 14 residues. The entry originates in a study of blood T cells in healthy people across ages. Across the study: Template switching recovered approximately one barcoded beta molecule for every two T cells.

Overall study findings and caveats: For the donors, CMV status was unknown and possibly confounded expanded clonotype changes.

The receptor comes from a woman aged 40-49 years in good health. The sample comprised blood. The chain has TRBV20-1 and TRBJ2-3; D perhaps matches TRBD2 (6 bases). The CDR3 is CSVREIPSADTQYF. The CDR3 region has the DNA TGCAGTGTTCGGGAGATCCCTTCCGCAGATACGCAGTATTTT.